The clone carrying this TCR beta chain appeared once. Its antigen is currently unknown. This sample is part of a study of cytomegalovirus exposure and HLA in healthy donors. Study-wide results and limits: TRBV6-2, TRBV6-3 and some other V segments were unresolvable in 87-base-pair reads. DRB1 had the most TCR associations and HLA-C the fewest, a later analysis found, with rates varying by HLA locus. Many donors shared some public TCRs, even though most TCR sequences were rare.

Donors sampled were nominally healthy, though unrecorded immune exposures were likely. CDR3 length equals 15 residues. From germline, CDR1 is MNHEY and CDR2 SMNVEV (reference sequence). V gave up 5 bases and J gave up 5 bases; unmatched junction bases: 8. Primers: 60 Vbeta forward and 13 Jbeta reverse. Clones were sequenced by immunoSEQ multiplex PCR, and TCRdb holds only the in-frame ones, with some missing. Among over 150,000 clones listed, 75% to 85% were seen once. Source material: PBMCs. This chain uses TRBV27 with TRBJ2-1, with 8 positions matching TRBD2. This sequence was found in a woman between 18 and 29 years old in good health and CMV-seronegative. CDR3 loop: CASSKAGVKNNEQFF. The CDR3 nucleotides read TGTGCCAGCAGTAAAGCGGGAGTTAAGAACAATGAGCAGTTCTTC.